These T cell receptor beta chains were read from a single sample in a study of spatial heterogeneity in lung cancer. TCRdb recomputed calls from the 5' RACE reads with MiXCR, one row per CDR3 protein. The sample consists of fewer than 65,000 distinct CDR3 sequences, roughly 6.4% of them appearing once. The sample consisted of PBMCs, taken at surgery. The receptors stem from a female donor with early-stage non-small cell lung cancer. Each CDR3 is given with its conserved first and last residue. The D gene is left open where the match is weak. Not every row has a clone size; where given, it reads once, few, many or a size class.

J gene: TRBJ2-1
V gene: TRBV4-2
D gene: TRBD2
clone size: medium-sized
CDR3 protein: CASSQAAGVSSYNEQFF
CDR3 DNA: TGTGCCAGCAGCCAGGCCGCGGGGGTTAGCTCCTACAATGAGCAGTTCTTC

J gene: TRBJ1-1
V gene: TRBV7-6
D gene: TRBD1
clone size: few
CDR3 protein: CASSRTQGTEAFF
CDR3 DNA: TGTGCCAGCAGCCGCACACAGGGGACTGAAGCTTTCTTT

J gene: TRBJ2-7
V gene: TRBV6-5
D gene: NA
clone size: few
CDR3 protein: CASRRDNLPMWEQYF
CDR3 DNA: TGTGCCAGCAGAAGGGACAATCTCCCCATGTGGGAGCAGTACTTC

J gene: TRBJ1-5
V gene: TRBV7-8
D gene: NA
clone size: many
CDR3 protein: CASSFGWDQVNQPQHF
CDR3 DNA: TGTGCCAGCAGCTTTGGTTGGGATCAGGTTAATCAGCCCCAGCATTTT

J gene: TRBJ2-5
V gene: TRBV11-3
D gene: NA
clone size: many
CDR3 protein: CASSLGAGQETQYF
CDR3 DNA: TGTGCCAGCAGCTTAGGAGCAGGGCAAGAGACCCAGTACTTC

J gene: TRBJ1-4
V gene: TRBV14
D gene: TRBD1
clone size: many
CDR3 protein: CASSRGTVNEKLFF
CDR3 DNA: TGTGCCAGCAGCCGGGGGACAGTTAATGAAAAACTGTTTTTT

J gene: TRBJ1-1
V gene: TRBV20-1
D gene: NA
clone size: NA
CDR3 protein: CSARDTGSKAFF
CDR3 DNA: TGCAGTGCTAGAGATACGGGATCCAAAGCTTTCTTT

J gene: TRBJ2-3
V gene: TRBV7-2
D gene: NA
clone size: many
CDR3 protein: CASSLEGARRTDTQYF
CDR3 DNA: TGTGCCAGCAGCTTAGAAGGGGCCAGACGCACAGATACGCAGTATTTT

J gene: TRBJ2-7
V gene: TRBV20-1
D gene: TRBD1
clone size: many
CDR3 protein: CSARERTGIFYEQYF
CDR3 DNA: TGCAGTGCTAGAGAGCGGACAGGAATATTCTACGAGCAGTACTTC

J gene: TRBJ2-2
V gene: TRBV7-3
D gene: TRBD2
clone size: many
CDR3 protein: CASSPLTSGSAELFF
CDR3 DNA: TGTGCCAGCAGCCCTTTGACTAGCGGGAGTGCGGAGCTGTTTTTT

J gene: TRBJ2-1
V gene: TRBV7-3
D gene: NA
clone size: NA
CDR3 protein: CASSLTGLASNEQFF
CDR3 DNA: TGTGCCAGCAGCTTAACCGGCCTTGCGAGCAATGAGCAGTTCTTC

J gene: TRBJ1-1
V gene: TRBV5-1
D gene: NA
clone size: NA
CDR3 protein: CASSLDSRRRGIRHTEAFF
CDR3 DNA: TGCGCCAGCAGCTTGGATTCCAGGCGGCGTGGTATCCGCCACACTGAAGCTTTCTTT

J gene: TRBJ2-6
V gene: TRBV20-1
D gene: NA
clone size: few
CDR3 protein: CSAAPTSTWGGANVLTF
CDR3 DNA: TGCAGTGCCGCCCCCACAAGCACCTGGGGAGGGGCCAACGTCCTGACTTTC

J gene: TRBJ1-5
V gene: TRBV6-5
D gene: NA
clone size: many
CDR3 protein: CASSPTEEGQPQHF
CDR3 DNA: TGTGCCAGCAGTCCGACAGAGGAAGGTCAGCCCCAGCATTTT

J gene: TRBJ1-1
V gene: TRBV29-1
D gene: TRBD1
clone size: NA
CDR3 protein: CSARYTGANTEAFF
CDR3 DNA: TGCAGCGCCAGGTACACAGGGGCGAACACTGAAGCTTTCTTT

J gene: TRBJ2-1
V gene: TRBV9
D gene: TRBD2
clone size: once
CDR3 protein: CASSVGGSTYNEQFF
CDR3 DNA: TGTGCCAGCAGCGTAGGCGGGAGTACCTACAATGAGCAGTTCTTC

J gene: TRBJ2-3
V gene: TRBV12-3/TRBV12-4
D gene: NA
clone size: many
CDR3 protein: CASRLEVPDTQYF
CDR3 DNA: TGTGCCAGCCGTCTAGAGGTTCCAGATACGCAGTATTTT

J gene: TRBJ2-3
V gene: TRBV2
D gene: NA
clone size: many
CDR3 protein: CASAGWVTLDTQYF
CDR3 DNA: TGTGCCAGCGCCGGCTGGGTGACCCTCGATACGCAGTATTTT

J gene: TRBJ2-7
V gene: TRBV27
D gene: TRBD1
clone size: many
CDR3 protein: CASSSPGTDYEQYF
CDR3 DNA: TGTGCCAGCAGTAGTCCGGGGACAGACTACGAGCAGTACTTC

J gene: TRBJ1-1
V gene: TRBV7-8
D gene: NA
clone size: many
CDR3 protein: CASSLEALMNTEAFF
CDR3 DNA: TGTGCCAGCAGCTTAGAAGCGTTGATGAACACTGAAGCTTTCTTT

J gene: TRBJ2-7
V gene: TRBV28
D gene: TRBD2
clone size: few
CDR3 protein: CASLSTGTTSYEQYF
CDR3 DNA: TGTGCCAGCCTCTCTACCGGGACTACCTCCTACGAGCAGTACTTC

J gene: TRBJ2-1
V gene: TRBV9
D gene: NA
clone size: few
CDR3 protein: CASSVDGAVAYNEQFF
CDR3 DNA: TGTGCCAGCAGCGTAGACGGGGCGGTGGCCTACAATGAGCAGTTCTTC

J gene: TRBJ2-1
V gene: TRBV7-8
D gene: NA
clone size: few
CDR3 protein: CASSLGAVYNEQFF
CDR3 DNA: TGTGCCAGCAGCTTAGGAGCGGTCTACAATGAGCAGTTCTTC

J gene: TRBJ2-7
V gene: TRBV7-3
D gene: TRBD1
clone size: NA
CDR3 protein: CASSPHQGAPREQYF
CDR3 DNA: TGTGCCAGCAGCCCCCACCAGGGGGCGCCGAGGGAGCAGTACTTC